A selection of T cell receptor beta chains follows, all from one sample in a study of CD8 T cells in ankylosing spondylitis. TCRdb ran MiXCR on the 5' RACE reads and lists one entry per CDR3 protein. The sample records around 250,000 distinct CDR3 sequences, over 8.5% being singletons. The sequencing input was blood, either unsorted or a sorted T cell fraction (not recorded which). Receptors were obtained from a male donor with ankylosing spondylitis or in good health (not recorded which). CDR3s include the opening cysteine and the closing phenylalanine or tryptophan. The D gene is left open where the match is weak. A clone size is listed for some rows: how often the clone was seen (once, few, many), or a class if it is expanded.

V gene: TRBV7-6; D gene: TRBD2; clone size: many; J gene: TRBJ2-1; CDR3 protein: CASSLGGLAATYNEQFF; CDR3 DNA: TGTGCCAGCAGCTTAGGGGGACTAGCGGCTACCTACAATGAGCAGTTCTTC
V gene: TRBV5-1; D gene: TRBD1; clone size: many; J gene: TRBJ2-2; CDR3 protein: CASSDSGTANTGELFF; CDR3 DNA: TGCGCCAGCAGCGACTCGGGGACAGCGAACACCGGGGAGCTGTTTTTT
V gene: TRBV12-3/TRBV12-4; D gene: TRBD1; clone size: many; J gene: TRBJ2-1; CDR3 protein: CASSPPGTGSYNEQFF; CDR3 DNA: TGTGCCAGCAGTCCCCCCGGGACAGGCTCCTACAATGAGCAGTTCTTC
V gene: TRBV7-2; D gene: .; clone size: few; J gene: TRBJ2-2; CDR3 protein: CASRFATGGLDPGELFF; CDR3 DNA: TGTGCCAGCAGATTTGCTACCGGCGGCCTAGATCCCGGGGAGCTGTTTTTT
V gene: TRBV9; D gene: .; clone size: few; J gene: TRBJ1-1; CDR3 protein: CASSVGNGGATEAFF; CDR3 DNA: TGTGCCAGCAGCGTAGGAAATGGGGGTGCCACTGAAGCTTTCTTT
V gene: TRBV5-8; D gene: .; clone size: many; J gene: TRBJ1-5; CDR3 protein: CASSLDSGVGQPQHF; CDR3 DNA: TGTGCCAGCAGCTTGGATTCTGGGGTGGGTCAGCCCCAGCATTTT
V gene: TRBV18; D gene: .; clone size: few; J gene: TRBJ2-3; CDR3 protein: CASSPDPTDTQYF; CDR3 DNA: TGTGCCAGCTCACCTGATCCGACAGATACGCAGTATTTT
V gene: TRBV12-3/TRBV12-4; D gene: TRBD1; clone size: .; J gene: TRBJ2-1; CDR3 protein: CASSPPGQGAYEQFF; CDR3 DNA: TGTGCCAGCAGTCCCCCGGGACAGGGGGCATATGAGCAGTTCTTC
V gene: TRBV7-9; D gene: TRBD2; clone size: few; J gene: TRBJ2-2; CDR3 protein: CASSPSRDYRNTGELFF; CDR3 DNA: TGTGCCAGCAGCCCCTCCCGGGACTACCGGAACACCGGGGAGCTGTTTTTT
V gene: TRBV6-1; D gene: .; clone size: many; J gene: TRBJ1-1; CDR3 protein: CASSAGVMNTEAFF; CDR3 DNA: TGTGCCAGCAGCGCAGGGGTCATGAACACTGAAGCTTTCTTT
V gene: TRBV29-1; D gene: .; clone size: few; J gene: TRBJ1-2; CDR3 protein: CSVQTWGVNYGYTF; CDR3 DNA: TGCAGCGTTCAAACTTGGGGGGTTAACTATGGCTACACCTTC
V gene: TRBV5-1; D gene: .; clone size: few; J gene: TRBJ2-3; CDR3 protein: CASSLELVGFGYTQYF; CDR3 DNA: TGCGCCAGCAGCTTGGAGCTAGTGGGATTCGGGTATACGCAGTATTTT
V gene: TRBV7-3; D gene: .; clone size: .; J gene: TRBJ1-1; CDR3 protein: CASSPPRSRWTEAFF; CDR3 DNA: TGTGCCAGCAGCCCACCTCGGTCACGGTGGACTGAAGCTTTCTTT
V gene: TRBV28; D gene: TRBD1; clone size: many; J gene: TRBJ2-2; CDR3 protein: CASSAAGTGYTGELFF; CDR3 DNA: TGTGCCAGCAGTGCCGCCGGGACAGGTTACACCGGGGAGCTGTTTTTT
V gene: TRBV2; D gene: .; clone size: .; J gene: TRBJ1-2; CDR3 protein: CASTVEAYGYTF; CDR3 DNA: TGTGCCAGCACCGTGGAAGCCTATGGCTACACCTTC
V gene: TRBV29-1; D gene: .; clone size: .; J gene: TRBJ1-2; CDR3 protein: CSVGGALGDSTRGYGYTF; CDR3 DNA: TGCAGCGTTGGTGGGGCCCTTGGGGATTCTACTCGGGGCTATGGCTACACCTTC
V gene: TRBV5-3; D gene: TRBD1; clone size: few; J gene: TRBJ2-5; CDR3 protein: CARSSQGDPDGETQYF; CDR3 DNA: TGTGCCAGAAGCTCCCAGGGGGATCCGGATGGGGAGACCCAGTACTTC
V gene: TRBV6-2/TRBV6-3; D gene: .; clone size: .; J gene: TRBJ2-3; CDR3 protein: CASTLGWGRGDTQYF; CDR3 DNA: TGTGCCAGTACCCTGGGGTGGGGGCGAGGAGATACGCAGTATTTT
V gene: TRBV4-2; D gene: .; clone size: many; J gene: TRBJ1-1; CDR3 protein: CASSPGQRNTEAFF; CDR3 DNA: TGTGCCAGCAGCCCCGGACAGAGGAACACTGAAGCTTTCTTT
V gene: TRBV5-5; D gene: .; clone size: many; J gene: TRBJ2-2; CDR3 protein: CASSLYSGATGGELFF; CDR3 DNA: TGTGCCAGCAGCTTGTATTCGGGGGCGACGGGCGGGGAGCTGTTTTTT
V gene: TRBV21-1; D gene: .; clone size: few; J gene: TRBJ2-7; CDR3 protein: CASSKQGVTTYEQYF; CDR3 DNA: TGTGCCAGCAGCAAACAGGGGGTTACGACCTACGAGCAGTACTTC
V gene: TRBV20-1; D gene: TRBD1; clone size: many; J gene: TRBJ2-5; CDR3 protein: CSAEGQQETQYF; CDR3 DNA: TGCAGTGCTGAGGGACAGCAAGAGACCCAGTACTTC
V gene: TRBV7-3; D gene: .; clone size: .; J gene: TRBJ2-2; CDR3 protein: CASSLTLGTGELFF; CDR3 DNA: TGTGCCAGCAGCTTGACGTTGGGGACCGGGGAGCTGTTTTTT
V gene: TRBV5-1; D gene: TRBD1; clone size: few; J gene: TRBJ2-3; CDR3 protein: CASSLRQGAGDTQYF; CDR3 DNA: TGCGCCAGCAGCTTGCGACAGGGGGCCGGAGATACGCAGTATTTT
V gene: TRBV7-7; D gene: .; clone size: .; J gene: TRBJ2-1; CDR3 protein: CASSEGHRAYNEQFF; CDR3 DNA: TGTGCCAGCAGTGAGGGGCACCGCGCCTACAATGAGCAGTTCTTC
V gene: TRBV20-1; D gene: TRBD1; clone size: .; J gene: TRBJ1-2; CDR3 protein: CSARDPSQGEGDGYTF; CDR3 DNA: TGCAGTGCTAGAGATCCCTCTCAGGGGGAGGGGGATGGCTACACCTTC
V gene: TRBV7-2; D gene: TRBD2; clone size: few; J gene: TRBJ2-1; CDR3 protein: CASSLLASGTEQFF; CDR3 DNA: TGTGCCAGCAGCTTACTTGCTAGCGGGACCGAGCAGTTCTTC
V gene: TRBV3-1; D gene: .; clone size: .; J gene: TRBJ2-6; CDR3 protein: CASSPVGANVLTF; CDR3 DNA: TGTGCCAGCAGCCCCGTTGGGGCCAACGTCCTGACTTTC
V gene: TRBV20-1; D gene: .; clone size: many; J gene: TRBJ2-7; CDR3 protein: CSARDRGSEQYF; CDR3 DNA: TGCAGTGCTAGAGATAGAGGGTCCGAGCAGTACTTC
V gene: TRBV6-2/TRBV6-3; D gene: .; clone size: many; J gene: TRBJ2-1; CDR3 protein: CASSFWGYNEQFF; CDR3 DNA: TGTGCCAGCAGTTTCTGGGGATACAATGAGCAGTTCTTC
V gene: TRBV19; D gene: .; clone size: .; J gene: TRBJ2-2; CDR3 protein: CASSIYGETGELFF; CDR3 DNA: TGTGCCAGTAGTATTTATGGGGAGACCGGGGAGCTGTTTTTT
V gene: TRBV5-1; D gene: TRBD2; clone size: many; J gene: TRBJ2-3; CDR3 protein: CASSLGTSGTDTQYF; CDR3 DNA: TGCGCCAGCAGCTTAGGGACTAGCGGCACAGATACGCAGTATTTT
V gene: TRBV6-1; D gene: TRBD2; clone size: many; J gene: TRBJ2-2; CDR3 protein: CASKHGAGDSGELFF; CDR3 DNA: TGTGCCAGCAAACACGGAGCGGGAGATAGTGGGGAGCTGTTTTTT
V gene: TRBV5-1; D gene: TRBD2; clone size: many; J gene: TRBJ2-3; CDR3 protein: CASSLAGVATDTQYF; CDR3 DNA: TGCGCCAGCAGCCTAGCGGGGGTCGCCACAGATACGCAGTATTTT
V gene: TRBV5-1; D gene: TRBD1; clone size: .; J gene: TRBJ2-3; CDR3 protein: CASSFRDRGLVADTQYF; CDR3 DNA: TGCGCCAGCAGCTTTCGGGACAGGGGATTAGTGGCAGATACGCAGTATTTT
V gene: TRBV4-1; D gene: TRBD2; clone size: .; J gene: TRBJ2-2; CDR3 protein: CASRSGEPGLTNTGELFF; CDR3 DNA: TGCGCCAGCAGGTCGGGGGAGCCGGGACTAACTAACACCGGGGAGCTGTTTTTT
V gene: TRBV10-3; D gene: .; clone size: many; J gene: TRBJ2-6; CDR3 protein: CAISESGPINVLTF; CDR3 DNA: TGTGCCATCAGTGAGTCGGGTCCGATCAACGTCCTGACTTTC
V gene: TRBV6-1; D gene: .; clone size: many; J gene: TRBJ1-1; CDR3 protein: CASSPPGVATEAFF; CDR3 DNA: TGTGCCAGCAGCCCCCCAGGTGTGGCCACTGAAGCTTTCTTT
V gene: TRBV4-2; D gene: TRBD2; clone size: many; J gene: TRBJ2-2; CDR3 protein: CASQTSGTSGTGELFF; CDR3 DNA: TGTGCCAGCCAAACATCAGGCACTAGCGGCACCGGGGAGCTGTTTTTT
V gene: TRBV9; D gene: .; clone size: many; J gene: TRBJ2-2; CDR3 protein: CASSVTYTGELFF; CDR3 DNA: TGTGCCAGCAGCGTGACCTATACCGGGGAGCTGTTTTTT
V gene: TRBV6-1; D gene: TRBD1; clone size: .; J gene: TRBJ1-2; CDR3 protein: CASSEAGGGAGYGYTF; CDR3 DNA: TGTGCCAGCAGTGAAGCAGGGGGCGGGGCGGGCTATGGCTACACCTTC
V gene: TRBV5-1; D gene: .; clone size: many; J gene: TRBJ2-3; CDR3 protein: CASSSQGASTDTQYF; CDR3 DNA: TGCGCCAGCAGCTCACAGGGAGCTAGCACAGATACGCAGTATTTT
V gene: TRBV7-9; D gene: .; clone size: many; J gene: TRBJ2-7; CDR3 protein: CAGMGRTYEQYF; CDR3 DNA: TGTGCCGGAATGGGGCGGACCTACGAGCAGTACTTC
V gene: TRBV10-2; D gene: TRBD2; clone size: many; J gene: TRBJ2-1; CDR3 protein: CASSDRGRGPYNEQFF; CDR3 DNA: TGCGCCAGCAGTGATCGCGGGAGGGGGCCTTACAATGAGCAGTTCTTC
V gene: TRBV19; D gene: TRBD1; clone size: many; J gene: TRBJ1-6; CDR3 protein: CASSLDRERHSPLHF; CDR3 DNA: TGTGCCAGTTCTCTAGACAGGGAGCGCCATTCACCCCTCCACTTT
V gene: TRBV2; D gene: .; clone size: many; J gene: TRBJ2-3; CDR3 protein: CASSVKIDTQYF; CDR3 DNA: TGTGCCAGCAGTGTCAAGATAGATACGCAGTATTTT
V gene: TRBV29-1; D gene: .; clone size: many; J gene: TRBJ1-1; CDR3 protein: CSVTRDEDTEAFF; CDR3 DNA: TGCAGCGTTACCAGGGACGAGGACACTGAAGCTTTCTTT
V gene: TRBV10-1; D gene: .; clone size: .; J gene: TRBJ2-3; CDR3 protein: CASSDASGTDTQYF; CDR3 DNA: TGCGCCAGCAGTGATGCGTCGGGCACAGATACGCAGTATTTT
V gene: TRBV7-8; D gene: .; clone size: many; J gene: TRBJ1-3; CDR3 protein: CASSLPPGLVSGNTIYF; CDR3 DNA: TGTGCCAGCAGCCTTCCCCCGGGACTGGTCTCTGGAAACACCATATATTTT
V gene: TRBV7-9; D gene: .; clone size: .; J gene: TRBJ1-3; CDR3 protein: CASSFRTTGNSGNTIYF; CDR3 DNA: TGTGCCAGCAGCTTCCGGACGACGGGTAACTCTGGAAACACCATATATTTT
V gene: TRBV5-1; D gene: TRBD2; clone size: many; J gene: TRBJ2-1; CDR3 protein: CASSFTSGHNNEQFF; CDR3 DNA: TGCGCCAGCAGCTTCACTAGCGGCCACAACAATGAGCAGTTCTTC
V gene: TRBV10-2; D gene: .; clone size: few; J gene: TRBJ1-5; CDR3 protein: CASRKDRRSNQPQHF; CDR3 DNA: TGCGCCAGCAGGAAGGACAGAAGAAGCAATCAGCCCCAGCATTTT
V gene: TRBV12-3/TRBV12-4; D gene: TRBD1; clone size: many; J gene: TRBJ1-3; CDR3 protein: CASSFDRASGNTIYF; CDR3 DNA: TGTGCCAGCAGTTTTGACAGGGCCTCTGGAAACACCATATATTTT
V gene: TRBV28; D gene: .; clone size: many; J gene: TRBJ1-5; CDR3 protein: CASRSDGPQHF; CDR3 DNA: TGTGCCAGCCGCAGCGATGGGCCCCAGCATTTT